This T cell receptor beta chain was captured in a study of regulatory T cells in long-lasting Graves disease. Study-wide findings and caveats: Having few samples may have compromised the accuracy.

Arm-PCR with iRepertoire HTBI primers amplified the CDR3 regions for these TCR beta libraries. TCRdb re-called the multiplex PCR reads with MiXCR, one entry per CDR3 protein. The table shows about 470,000 distinct CDR3 sequences, with about a fifth occurring only once. The germline V and J ends were trimmed by 4 bases and 3 bases, with 13 bases remaining between them. This CDR3 is built from 14 residues. Germline CDR1 is SEHNR and CDR2 is FQNEAQ (reference sequence). Time point here: persistent/refractory GD, antithyroid drugs over 5 years with positive TRAb. From RNA extracted from PBMCs, the TCR library was made. In its sample, this clonotype was seen a few times. As yet, its antigen is unknown.

This chain connects TRBV7-9 to TRBJ2-7, with D perhaps TRBD1 (6 bases). This TCR came from a female donor with Graves disease. The starting material was peripheral blood mononuclear cells (PBMCs), obtained when the disease was refractory, from a patient treated with antithyroid drugs. CDR3 sequence (DNA): TGTGCCAGCAGCTACGCCGGGACACACTACGAGCAGTACTTC. This sequence encodes CASSYAGTHYEQYF.